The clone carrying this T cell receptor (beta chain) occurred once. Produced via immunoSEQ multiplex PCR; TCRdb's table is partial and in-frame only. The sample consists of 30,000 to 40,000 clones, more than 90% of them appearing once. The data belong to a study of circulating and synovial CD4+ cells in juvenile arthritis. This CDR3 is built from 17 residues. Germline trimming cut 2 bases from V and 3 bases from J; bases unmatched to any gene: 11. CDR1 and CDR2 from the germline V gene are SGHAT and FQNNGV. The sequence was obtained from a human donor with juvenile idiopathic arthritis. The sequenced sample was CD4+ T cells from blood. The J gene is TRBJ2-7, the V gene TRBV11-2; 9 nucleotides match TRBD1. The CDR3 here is CASSLMGTGYRVYEQYF. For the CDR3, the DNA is TGTGCCAGCAGCTTAATGGGGACAGGGTATAGGGTCTACGAGCAGTACTTC.